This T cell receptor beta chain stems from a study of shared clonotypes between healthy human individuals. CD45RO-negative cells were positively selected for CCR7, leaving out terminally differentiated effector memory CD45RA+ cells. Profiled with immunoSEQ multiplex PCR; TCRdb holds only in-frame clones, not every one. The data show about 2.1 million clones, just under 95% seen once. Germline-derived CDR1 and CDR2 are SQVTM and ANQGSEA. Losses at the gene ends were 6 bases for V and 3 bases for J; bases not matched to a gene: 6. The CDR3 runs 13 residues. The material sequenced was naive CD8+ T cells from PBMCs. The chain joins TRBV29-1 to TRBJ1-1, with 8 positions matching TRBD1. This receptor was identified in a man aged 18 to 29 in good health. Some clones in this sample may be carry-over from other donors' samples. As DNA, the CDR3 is TGCAGCGTAGACAGACAGGGGCACACTGAAGCTTTCTTT. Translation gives CSVDRQGHTEAFF.